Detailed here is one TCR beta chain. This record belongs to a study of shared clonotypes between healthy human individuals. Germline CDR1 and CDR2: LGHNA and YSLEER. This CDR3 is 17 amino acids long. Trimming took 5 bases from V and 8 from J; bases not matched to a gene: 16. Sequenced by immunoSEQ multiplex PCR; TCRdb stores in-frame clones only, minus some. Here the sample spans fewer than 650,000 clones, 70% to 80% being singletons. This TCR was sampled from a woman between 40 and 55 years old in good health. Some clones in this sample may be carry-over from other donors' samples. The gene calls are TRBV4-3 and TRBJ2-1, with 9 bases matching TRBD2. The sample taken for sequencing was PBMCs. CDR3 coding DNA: TGCGCCAGCAGCGCCCGCCTCGGACTAGCGTTTGGGGATGAGCAGTTCTTC. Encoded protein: CASSARLGLAFGDEQFF.